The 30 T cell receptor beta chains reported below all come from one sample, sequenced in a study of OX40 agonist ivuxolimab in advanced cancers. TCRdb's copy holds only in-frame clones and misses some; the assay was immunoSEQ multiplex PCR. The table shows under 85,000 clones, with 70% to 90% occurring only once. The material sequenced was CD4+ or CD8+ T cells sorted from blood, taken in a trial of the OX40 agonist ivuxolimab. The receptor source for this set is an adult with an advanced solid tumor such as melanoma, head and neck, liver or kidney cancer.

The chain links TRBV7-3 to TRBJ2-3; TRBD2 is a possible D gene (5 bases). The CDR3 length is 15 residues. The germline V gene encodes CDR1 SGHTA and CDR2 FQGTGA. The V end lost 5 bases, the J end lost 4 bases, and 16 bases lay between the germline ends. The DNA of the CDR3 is TGTGCCAGCAGCCCTCGGGGTAGCAACCCAGATACGCAGTATTTT. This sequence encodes CASSPRGSNPDTQYF. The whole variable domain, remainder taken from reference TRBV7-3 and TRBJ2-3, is GAGVSQTPSNKVTEKGKYVELRCDPISGHTALYWYRQSLGQGPEFLIYFQGTGAADDSGLPNDRFFAVRPEGSVSTLKIQRTERGDSAVYLCASSPRGSNPDTQYFGPGTRLTVL.

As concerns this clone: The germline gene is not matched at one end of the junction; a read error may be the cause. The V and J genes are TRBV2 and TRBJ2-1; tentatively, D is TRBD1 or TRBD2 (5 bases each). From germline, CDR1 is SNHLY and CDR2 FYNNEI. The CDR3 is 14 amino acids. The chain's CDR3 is CASRPRGSYNGQFF. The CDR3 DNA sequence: TGTGCCAGCAGACCTCGGGGCTCCTACAATGGGCAGTTCTTC.

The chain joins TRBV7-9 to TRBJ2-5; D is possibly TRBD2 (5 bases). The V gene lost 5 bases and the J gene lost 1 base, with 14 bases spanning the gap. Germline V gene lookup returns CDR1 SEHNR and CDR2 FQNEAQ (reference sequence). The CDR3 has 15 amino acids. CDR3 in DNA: TGTGCCAGCAGCCCGACGCGGGCCTTCCAAGAGACCCAGTACTTC. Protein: CASSPTRAFQETQYF.

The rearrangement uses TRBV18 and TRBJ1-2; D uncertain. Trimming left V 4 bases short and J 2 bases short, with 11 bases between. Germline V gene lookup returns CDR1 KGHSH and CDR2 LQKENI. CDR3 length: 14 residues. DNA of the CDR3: TGTGCCAGCTCACGGAGCGGCAAGAACTATGGCTACACCTTC. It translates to CASSRSGKNYGYTF.

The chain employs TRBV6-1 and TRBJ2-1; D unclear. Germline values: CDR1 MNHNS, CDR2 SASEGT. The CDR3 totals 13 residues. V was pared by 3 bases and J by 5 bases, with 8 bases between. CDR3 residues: CASSDHYNNEQFF. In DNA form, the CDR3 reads TGTGCCAGCAGTGACCACTATAACAATGAGCAGTTCTTC.

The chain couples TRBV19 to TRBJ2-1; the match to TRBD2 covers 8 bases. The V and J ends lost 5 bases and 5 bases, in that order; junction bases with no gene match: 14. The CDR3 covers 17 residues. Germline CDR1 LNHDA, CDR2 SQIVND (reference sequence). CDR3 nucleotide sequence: TGTGCCAGTAGTCTTGAAGGCACTAGCGGACCGAACAATGAGCAGTTCTTC. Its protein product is CASSLEGTSGPNNEQFF.

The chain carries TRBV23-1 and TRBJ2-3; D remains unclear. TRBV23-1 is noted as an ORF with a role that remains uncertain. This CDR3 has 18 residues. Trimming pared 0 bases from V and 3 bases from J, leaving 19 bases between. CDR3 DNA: TGCGCCAGCAGTCAATCCTATTCGGCCAGAGGTCAGACAGATACGCAGTATTTT. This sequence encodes CASSQSYSARGQTDTQYF.

CDR3 residues: CASRDGDPYEQYF. The CDR3 coding sequence is TGTGCCAGCAGGGACGGAGACCCCTACGAGCAGTACTTC. The chain couples TRBV6-5 to TRBJ2-7, with D hard to call. The CDR3 runs to 13 residues. Germline CDR1 reads MNHEY; CDR2 reads SVGAGI. Trimming stripped 6 bases from V and 2 bases from J, with 11 bases between.

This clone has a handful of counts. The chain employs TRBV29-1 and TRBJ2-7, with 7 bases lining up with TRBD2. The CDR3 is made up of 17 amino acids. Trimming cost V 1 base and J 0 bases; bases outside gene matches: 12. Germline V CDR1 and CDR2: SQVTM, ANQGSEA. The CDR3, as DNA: TGCAGCGTTGAAGGACCCCTCCGGGCGGGGGACTCCTACGAGCAGTACTTC. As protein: CSVEGPLRAGDSYEQYF.

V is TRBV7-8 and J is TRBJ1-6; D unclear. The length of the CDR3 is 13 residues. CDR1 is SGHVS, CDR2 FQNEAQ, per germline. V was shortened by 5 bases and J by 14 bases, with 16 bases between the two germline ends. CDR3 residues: CASSPDGDGALHF. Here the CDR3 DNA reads TGTGCCAGCAGCCCAGACGGGGATGGGGCCCTCCACTTT.

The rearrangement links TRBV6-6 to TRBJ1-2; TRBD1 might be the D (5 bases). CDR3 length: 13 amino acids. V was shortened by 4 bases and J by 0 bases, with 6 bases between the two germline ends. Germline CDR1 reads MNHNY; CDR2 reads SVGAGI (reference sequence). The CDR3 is CASSLQANYGYTF. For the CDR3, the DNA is TGTGCCAGCAGTTTACAGGCTAACTATGGCTACACCTTC.

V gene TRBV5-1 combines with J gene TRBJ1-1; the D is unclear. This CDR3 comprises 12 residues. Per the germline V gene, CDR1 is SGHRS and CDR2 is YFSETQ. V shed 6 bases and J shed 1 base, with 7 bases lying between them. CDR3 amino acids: CASNKENTEAFF. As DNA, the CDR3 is TGCGCCAGCAACAAGGAGAACACTGAAGCTTTCTTT.

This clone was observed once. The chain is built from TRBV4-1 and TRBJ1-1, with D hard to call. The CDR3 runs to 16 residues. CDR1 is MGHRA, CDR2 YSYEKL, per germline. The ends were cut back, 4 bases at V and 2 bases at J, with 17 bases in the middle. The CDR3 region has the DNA TGCGCCAGCAGCCCACCGGGGAGGGTACTAAACACTGAAGCTTTCTTT. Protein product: CASSPPGRVLNTEAFF.

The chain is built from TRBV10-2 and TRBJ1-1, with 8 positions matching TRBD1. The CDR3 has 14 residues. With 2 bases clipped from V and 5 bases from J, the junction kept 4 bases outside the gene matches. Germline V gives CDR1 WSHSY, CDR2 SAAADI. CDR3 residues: CASSEGRGRTEAFF. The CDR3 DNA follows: TGCGCCAGCAGTGAGGGCAGGGGGCGAACTGAAGCTTTCTTT.

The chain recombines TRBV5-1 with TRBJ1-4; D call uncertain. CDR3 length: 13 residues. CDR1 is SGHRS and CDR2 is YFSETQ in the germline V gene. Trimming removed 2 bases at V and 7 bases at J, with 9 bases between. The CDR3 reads CASSFDLGEKLFF. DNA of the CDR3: TGCGCCAGCAGCTTCGACTTGGGTGAAAAACTGTTTTTT.

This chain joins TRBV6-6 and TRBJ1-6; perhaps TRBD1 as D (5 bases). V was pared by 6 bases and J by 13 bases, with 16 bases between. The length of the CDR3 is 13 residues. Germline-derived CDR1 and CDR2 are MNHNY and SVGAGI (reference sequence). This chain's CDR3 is CASSDRDAVPLHF. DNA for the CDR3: TGTGCCAGCAGCGACCGGGACGCGGTCCCCCTCCACTTT.

This CDR3 is CASSVDTSGGYEQYF. DNA of the CDR3: TGTGCCAGCAGCGTAGATACTAGCGGGGGCTACGAGCAGTACTTC. The rearrangement joins TRBV9 to TRBJ2-7; 11 bases map to TRBD2. V shed 0 bases and J 3 bases; nucleotides not matched to a gene: 2. CDR3 size: 15 residues. The germline gives CDR1 SGDLS, CDR2 YYNGEE.

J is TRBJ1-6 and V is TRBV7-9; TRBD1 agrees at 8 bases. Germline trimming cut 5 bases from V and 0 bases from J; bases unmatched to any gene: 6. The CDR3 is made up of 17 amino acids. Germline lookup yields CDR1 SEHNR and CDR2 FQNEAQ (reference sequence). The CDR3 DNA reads TGTGCCAGCAGCCTAGGGGACAGGAGCTCCTATAATTCACCCCTCCACTTT. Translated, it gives CASSLGDRSSYNSPLHF. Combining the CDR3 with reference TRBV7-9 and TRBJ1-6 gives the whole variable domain DTGVSQNPRHKITKRGQNVTFRCDPISEHNRLYWYRQTLGQGPEFLTYFQNEAQLEKSRLLSDRFSAERPKGSFSTLEIQRTEQGDSAMYLCASSLGDRSSYNSPLHFGNGTRLTVT.

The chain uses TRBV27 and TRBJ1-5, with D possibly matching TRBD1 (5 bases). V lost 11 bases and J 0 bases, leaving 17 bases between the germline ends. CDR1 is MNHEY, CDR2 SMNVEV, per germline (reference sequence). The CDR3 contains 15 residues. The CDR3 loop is CALPGPPYSNQPQHF. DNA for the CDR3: TGTGCCCTGCCGGGACCACCCTATAGCAATCAGCCCCAGCATTTT.

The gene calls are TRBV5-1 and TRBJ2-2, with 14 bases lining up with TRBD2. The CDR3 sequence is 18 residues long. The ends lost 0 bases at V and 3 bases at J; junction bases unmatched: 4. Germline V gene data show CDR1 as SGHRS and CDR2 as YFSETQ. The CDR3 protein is CASSLAGLAGEYTGELFF. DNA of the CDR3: TGCGCCAGCAGCTTGGCGGGACTAGCGGGAGAGTACACCGGGGAGCTGTTTTTT.

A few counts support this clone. CDR3 DNA: TGTGCCAGCAGACGGACAGAGAACACTGAAGCTTTCTTT. It specifies CASRRTENTEAFF. J is TRBJ1-1 and V is TRBV16; TRBD1 is a possible D gene (6 bases). There are 13 residues in the CDR3. V was shortened by 6 bases and J by 1 base, with 9 bases between the two germline ends. CDR1 is KGHSY, CDR2 FQNENV, per germline.

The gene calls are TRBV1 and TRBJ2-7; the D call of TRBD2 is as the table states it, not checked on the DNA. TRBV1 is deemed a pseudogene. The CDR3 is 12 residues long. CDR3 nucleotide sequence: TGCACCAGCAGCAACTTATGGTACGAGCAGTACTTC. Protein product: CTSSNLWYEQYF.

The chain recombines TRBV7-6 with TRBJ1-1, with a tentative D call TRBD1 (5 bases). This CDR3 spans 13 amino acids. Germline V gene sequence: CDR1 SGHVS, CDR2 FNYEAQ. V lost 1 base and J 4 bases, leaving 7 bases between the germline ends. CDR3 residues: CASSLGQGTEAFF. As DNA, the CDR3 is TGTGCCAGCAGCTTAGGGCAGGGCACTGAAGCTTTCTTT.

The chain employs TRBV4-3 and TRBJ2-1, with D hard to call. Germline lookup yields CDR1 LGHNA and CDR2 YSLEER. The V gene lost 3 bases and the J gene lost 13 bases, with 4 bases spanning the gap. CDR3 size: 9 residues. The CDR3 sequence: CASSQGQFF. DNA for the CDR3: TGCGCCAGCAGCCAGGGTCAGTTCTTC.

Here the CDR3 reads CASSFQDRTFYGYTF. CDR3 in DNA: TGTGCCAGCAGTTTCCAAGACAGGACCTTCTATGGCTACACCTTC. This chain uses TRBV28 with TRBJ1-2, with D tentatively TRBD1 (6 bases). The V and J ends lost 3 bases and 4 bases respectively, with 15 bases between them. The CDR3 is 15 residues long. Germline V CDR1 and CDR2: MDHEN, SYDVKM.

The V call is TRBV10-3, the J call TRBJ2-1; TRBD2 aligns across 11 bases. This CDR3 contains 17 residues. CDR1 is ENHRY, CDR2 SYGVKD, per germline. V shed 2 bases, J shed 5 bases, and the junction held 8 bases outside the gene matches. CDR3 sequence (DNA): TGTGCCATCAGTGAGCCCCTGACTAGCGGGGCCGACAATGAGCAGTTCTTC. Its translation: CAISEPLTSGADNEQFF.

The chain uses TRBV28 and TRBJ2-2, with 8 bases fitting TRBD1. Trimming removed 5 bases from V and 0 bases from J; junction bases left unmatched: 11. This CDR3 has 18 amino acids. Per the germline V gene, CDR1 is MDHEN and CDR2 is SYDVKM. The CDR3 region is CASSKDRVGIPNTGELFF. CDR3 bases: TGTGCCAGCAGTAAGGACAGGGTAGGAATTCCGAACACCGGGGAGCTGTTTTTT.

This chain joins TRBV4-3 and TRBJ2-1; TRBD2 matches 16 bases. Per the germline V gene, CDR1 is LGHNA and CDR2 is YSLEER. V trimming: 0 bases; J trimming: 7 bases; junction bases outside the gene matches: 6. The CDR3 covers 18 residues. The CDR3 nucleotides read TGCGCCAGCAGCCAAGAGGGACTAGCGGGGGGGCCGGGAAATGAGCAGTTCTTC. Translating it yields CASSQEGLAGGPGNEQFF.

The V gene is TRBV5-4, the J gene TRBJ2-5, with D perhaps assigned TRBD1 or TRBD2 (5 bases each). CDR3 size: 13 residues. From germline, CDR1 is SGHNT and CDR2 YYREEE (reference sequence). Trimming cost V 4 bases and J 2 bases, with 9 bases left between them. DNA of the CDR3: TGTGCCAGCAGCGGGGACCCTCAAGAGACCCAGTACTTC. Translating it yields CASSGDPQETQYF.

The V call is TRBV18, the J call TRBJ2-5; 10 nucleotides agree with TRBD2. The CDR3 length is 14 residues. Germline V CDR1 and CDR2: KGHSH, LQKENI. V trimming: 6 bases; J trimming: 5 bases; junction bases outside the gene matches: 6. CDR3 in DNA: TGTGCCAGCTCCCCGACAGCGGGGGGGGAGACCCAGTACTTC. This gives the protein CASSPTAGGETQYF.